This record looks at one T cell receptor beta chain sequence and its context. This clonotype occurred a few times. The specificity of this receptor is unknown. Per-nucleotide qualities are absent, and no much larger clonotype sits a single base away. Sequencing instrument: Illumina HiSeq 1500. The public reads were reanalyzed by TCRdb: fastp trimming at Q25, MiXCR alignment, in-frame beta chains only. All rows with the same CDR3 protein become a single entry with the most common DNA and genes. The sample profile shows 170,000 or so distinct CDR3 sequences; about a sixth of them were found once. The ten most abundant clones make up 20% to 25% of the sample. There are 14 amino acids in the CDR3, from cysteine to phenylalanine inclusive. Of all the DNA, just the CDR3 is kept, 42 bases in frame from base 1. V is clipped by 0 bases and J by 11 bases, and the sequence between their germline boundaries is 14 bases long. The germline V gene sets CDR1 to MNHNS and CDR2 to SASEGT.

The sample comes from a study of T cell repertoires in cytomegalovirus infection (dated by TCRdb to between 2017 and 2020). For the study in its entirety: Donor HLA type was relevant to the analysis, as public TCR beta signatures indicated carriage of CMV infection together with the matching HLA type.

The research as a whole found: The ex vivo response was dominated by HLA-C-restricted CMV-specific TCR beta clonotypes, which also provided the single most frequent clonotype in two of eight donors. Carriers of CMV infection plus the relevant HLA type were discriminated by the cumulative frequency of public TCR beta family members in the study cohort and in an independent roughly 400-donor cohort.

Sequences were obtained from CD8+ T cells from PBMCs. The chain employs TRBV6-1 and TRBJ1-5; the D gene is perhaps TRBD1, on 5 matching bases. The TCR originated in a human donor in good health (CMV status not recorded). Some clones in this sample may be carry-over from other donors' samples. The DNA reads TGTGCCAGCAGTGAAGCTGAAGGGGCCGCAGCCCAGCATTTT. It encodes CASSEAEGAAAQHF.